What follows describes a single T cell receptor beta chain. The entry originates in a study of T cells of healthy individuals. The CDR3 extends over 12 amino acids. J gave up 10 bases and V 6 bases, and 6 bases lay outside the gene matches. Per germline, CDR1 SNHLY and CDR2 FYNNEI. TCRdb redid the calling of the 5' RACE reads with MiXCR, one entry per CDR3 protein. The sample carries 45,000 to 60,000 distinct CDR3 sequences, roughly 14% recorded once. The source of this sequence is a human donor in good health. This sequence joins TRBV2 and TRBJ2-1, with TRBD2 identical over 7 bases. CDR3 sequence (DNA): TGTGCCAGCAGCGAACTAGCGACCGAGCAGTTCTTC. This codes for CASSELATEQFF.